This T cell receptor beta chain emerged from a study of control samples from healthy donors and cancer patients. This table comes from immunoSEQ multiplex PCR, and its TCRdb copy is limited to in-frame clones, with some not included. In the table there are 130,000 to 150,000 clones, 88% of which are singletons. The V gene lost 4 bases and the J gene lost 2 bases, with 10 bases spanning the gap. Germline V gene sequence: CDR1 SGHRS, CDR2 YFSETQ. This CDR3 is 14 amino acids long. The receptor was derived from a woman younger than 45 in good health. The sequencing input was blood. This sequence joins TRBV5-1 and TRBJ1-5; TRBD1 is a possible D gene (6 bases). The CDR3 spells CASSADSGNQPQHF. In DNA, the CDR3 is TGCGCCAGCAGCGCGGACAGCGGCAATCAGCCCCAGCATTTT. The full variable domain, with the rest looked up from reference TRBV5-1 and TRBJ1-5, is KAGVTQTPRYLIKTRGQQVTLSCSPISGHRSVSWYQQTPGQGLQFLFEYFSETQRNKGNFPGRFSGRQFSNSRSEMNVSTLELGDSALYLCASSADSGNQPQHFGDGTRLSIL.